This TCR beta chain was captured in a study of T cells in Graves' hyperthyroidism and ophthalmopathy. The CDR3 runs 17 residues. The V and J ends lost 2 bases and 0 bases, in that order; junction bases with no gene match: 9. The germline gives CDR1 SEHNR, CDR2 FQNEAQ (reference sequence). This clonotype has just a few counts. What it binds is unknown. TCR beta CDR3 region amplification was performed from RNA transcripts. HTBI primers were used for first-round RT-PCR of the TCR CDR3. Using its own MiXCR run on the multiplex PCR reads, TCRdb lists one record per CDR3 protein. The sample contains roughly 300,000 distinct CDR3 sequences, approximately 15% of which appear only once. General study points: Blood held most thyroid clonotypes expanded above 0.001 frequency.

The rearrangement uses TRBV7-9 and TRBJ1-1, with 7 positions matching TRBD1. Sequenced sample: blood. This sequence originates from a woman aged 25 to 39 with Graves' hyperthyroidism. The CDR3 bases are TGTGCCAGCAGCTTACCCCGGGACAGATACATGAACACTGAAGCTTTCTTT. It codes for CASSLPRDRYMNTEAFF.